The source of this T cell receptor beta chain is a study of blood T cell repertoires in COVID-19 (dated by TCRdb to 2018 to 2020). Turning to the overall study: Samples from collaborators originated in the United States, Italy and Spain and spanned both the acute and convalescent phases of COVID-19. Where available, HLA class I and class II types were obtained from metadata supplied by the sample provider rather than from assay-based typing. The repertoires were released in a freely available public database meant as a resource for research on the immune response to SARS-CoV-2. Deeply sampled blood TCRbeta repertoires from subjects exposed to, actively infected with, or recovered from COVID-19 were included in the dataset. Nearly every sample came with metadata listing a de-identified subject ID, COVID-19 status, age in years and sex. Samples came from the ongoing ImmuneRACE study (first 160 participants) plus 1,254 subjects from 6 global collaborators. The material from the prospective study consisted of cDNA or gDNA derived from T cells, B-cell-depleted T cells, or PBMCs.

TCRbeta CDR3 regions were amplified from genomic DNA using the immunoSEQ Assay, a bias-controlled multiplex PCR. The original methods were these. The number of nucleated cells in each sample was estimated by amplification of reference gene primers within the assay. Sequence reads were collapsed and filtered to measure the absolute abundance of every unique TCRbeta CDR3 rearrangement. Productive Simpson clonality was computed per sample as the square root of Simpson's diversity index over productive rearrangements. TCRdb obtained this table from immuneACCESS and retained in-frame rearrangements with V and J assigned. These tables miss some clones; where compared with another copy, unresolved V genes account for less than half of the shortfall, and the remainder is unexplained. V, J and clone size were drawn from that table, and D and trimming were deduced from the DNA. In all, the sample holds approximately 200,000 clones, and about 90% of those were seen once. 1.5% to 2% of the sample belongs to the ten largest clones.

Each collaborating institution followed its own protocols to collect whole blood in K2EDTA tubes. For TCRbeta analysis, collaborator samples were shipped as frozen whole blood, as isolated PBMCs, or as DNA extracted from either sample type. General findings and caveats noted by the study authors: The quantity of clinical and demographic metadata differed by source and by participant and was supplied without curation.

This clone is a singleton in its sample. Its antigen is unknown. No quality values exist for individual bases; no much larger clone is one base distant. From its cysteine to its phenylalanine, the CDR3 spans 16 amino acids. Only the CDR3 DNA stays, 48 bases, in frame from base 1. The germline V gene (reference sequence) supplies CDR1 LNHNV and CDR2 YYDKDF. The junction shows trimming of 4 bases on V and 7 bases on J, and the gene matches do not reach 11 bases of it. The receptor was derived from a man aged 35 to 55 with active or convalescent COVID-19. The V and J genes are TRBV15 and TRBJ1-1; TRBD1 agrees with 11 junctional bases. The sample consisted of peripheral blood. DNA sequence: TGTGCCACCAGCACCAGGACAGGGGGCGTTTTAGGTGAAGCTTTCTTT. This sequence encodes CATSTRTGGVLGEAFF.